Ten or more counts support the clone carrying this T cell receptor (beta chain). What it binds is unknown. The germline V gene has CDR1 SGHRS and CDR2 YFSETQ. This CDR3 contains 16 residues. The V segment lost 0 bases and the J segment 5 bases; nucleotides outside the gene matches: 4. By 5'RACE template switching, TCR cDNA was produced, with a universal primer site and UMIs added in the process. TCRdb reprocessed the 5' RACE reads with MiXCR, giving one entry per CDR3 protein. The sample includes 200,000 to 250,000 distinct CDR3 sequences, about 3% of them seen just once. The sample comes from a study of T cells after yellow fever vaccination. Study results and limitations: Re-detected after boosting: most primary clones, 96% of CD4 and around 86% of CD8. Sorted repertoires could include abundant contaminating clonotypes from bulk cells.

The chain employs TRBV5-1 and TRBJ2-3; TRBD2 matches 12 bases. This receptor was taken from a young man who received the YFV17D yellow fever vaccine. The sequencing here drew on CD4+ T cells sorted from PBMCs, taken 10 days after the yellow fever booster vaccination. The DNA for the CDR3 is TGCGCCAGCAGCTTGGCTAGCGGGGGGGCTGAAGATACGCAGTATTTT. It yields the protein CASSLASGGAEDTQYF.